This TCR beta chain was recovered during a study of control samples from healthy donors and cancer patients. Produced via immunoSEQ multiplex PCR; TCRdb's table is partial and in-frame only. The sample carries around 230,000 clones, about 95% recorded once. Germline V gene sequence: CDR1 MGHRA, CDR2 YSYEKL. The CDR3 length is 16 residues. Unmatched junction bases numbered 10, after V lost 4 bases and J lost 5 bases. The rearrangement uses TRBV4-1 and TRBJ1-2; 10 bases line up with TRBD1. Sequences were obtained from blood. This clonotype was sampled from a man over 45 in good health. The chain's CDR3 is CASSPTGQGFGYGYTF. As DNA, the CDR3 is TGCGCCAGCAGCCCAACGGGACAGGGGTTTGGGTATGGCTACACCTTC.